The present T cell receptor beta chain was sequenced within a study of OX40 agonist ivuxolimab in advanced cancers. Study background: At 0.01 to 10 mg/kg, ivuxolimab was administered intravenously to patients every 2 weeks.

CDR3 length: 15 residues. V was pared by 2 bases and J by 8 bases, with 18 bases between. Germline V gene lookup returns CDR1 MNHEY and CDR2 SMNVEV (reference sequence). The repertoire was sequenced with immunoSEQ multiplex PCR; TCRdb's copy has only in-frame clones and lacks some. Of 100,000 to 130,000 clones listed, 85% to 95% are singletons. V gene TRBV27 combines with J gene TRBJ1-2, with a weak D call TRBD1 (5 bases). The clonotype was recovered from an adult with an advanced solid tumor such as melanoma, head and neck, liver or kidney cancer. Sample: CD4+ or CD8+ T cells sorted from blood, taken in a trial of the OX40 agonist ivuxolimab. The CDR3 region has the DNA TGTGCCAGCAGTTTACACGGGACGTCAATCCGAGGCTACACCTTC. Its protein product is CASSLHGTSIRGYTF.